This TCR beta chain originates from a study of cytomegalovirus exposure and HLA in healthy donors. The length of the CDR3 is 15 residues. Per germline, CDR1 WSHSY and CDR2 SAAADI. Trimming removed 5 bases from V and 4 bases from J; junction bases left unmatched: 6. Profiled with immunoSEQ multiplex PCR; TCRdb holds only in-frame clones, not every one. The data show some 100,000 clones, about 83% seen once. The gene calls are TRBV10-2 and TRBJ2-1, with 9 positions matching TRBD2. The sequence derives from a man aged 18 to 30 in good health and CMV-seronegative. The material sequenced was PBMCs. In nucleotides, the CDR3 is TGCGCCAGCAGTATAAGCGGGAGGTTATACAATGAGCAGTTCTTC. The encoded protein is CASSISGRLYNEQFF.